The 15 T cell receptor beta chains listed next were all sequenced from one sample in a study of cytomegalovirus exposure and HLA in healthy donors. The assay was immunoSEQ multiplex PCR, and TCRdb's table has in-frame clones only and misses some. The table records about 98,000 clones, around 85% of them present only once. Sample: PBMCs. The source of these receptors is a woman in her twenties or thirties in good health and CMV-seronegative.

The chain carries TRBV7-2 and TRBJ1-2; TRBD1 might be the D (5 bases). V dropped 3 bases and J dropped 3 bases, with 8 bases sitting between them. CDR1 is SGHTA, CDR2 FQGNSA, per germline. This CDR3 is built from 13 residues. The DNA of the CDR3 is TGTGCCAGCAGCTTCCAGACAGACTATGGCTACACCTTC. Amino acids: CASSFQTDYGYTF.

This CDR3 reads CASSLHRGQGNQPQHF. CDR3 nucleotides: TGTGCCAGCAGTCTCCACAGGGGACAGGGCAATCAGCCCCAGCATTTT. V usage is TRBV27 and J usage is TRBJ1-5; TRBD1 matches 8 bases. Trimming removed 5 bases from V and 2 bases from J; junction bases left unmatched: 8. CDR3 length equals 16 residues. The V gene's germline CDR1 is MNHEY and CDR2 SMNVEV (reference sequence).

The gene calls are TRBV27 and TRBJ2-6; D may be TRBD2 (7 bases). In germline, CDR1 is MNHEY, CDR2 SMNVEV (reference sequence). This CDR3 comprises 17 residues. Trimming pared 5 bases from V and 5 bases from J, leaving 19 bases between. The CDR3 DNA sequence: TGTGCCAGCAGTCCGCGGGGGCTACAAAGTCGGGCCAACGTCCTGACTTTC. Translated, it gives CASSPRGLQSRANVLTF.

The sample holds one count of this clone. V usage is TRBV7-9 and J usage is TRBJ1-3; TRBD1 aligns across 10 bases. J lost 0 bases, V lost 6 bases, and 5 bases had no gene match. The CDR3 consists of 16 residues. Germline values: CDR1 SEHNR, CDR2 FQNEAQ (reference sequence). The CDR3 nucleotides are TGTGCCAGCAGTGATTGGACAGGGGGCTCTGGAAACACCATATATTTT. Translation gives CASSDWTGGSGNTIYF.

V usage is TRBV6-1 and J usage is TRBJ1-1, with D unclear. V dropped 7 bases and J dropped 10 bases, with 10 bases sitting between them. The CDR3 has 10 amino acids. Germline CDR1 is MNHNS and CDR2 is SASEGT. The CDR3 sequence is CASTLEGAFF. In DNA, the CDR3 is TGTGCCAGCACCCTCGAGGGAGCTTTCTTT.

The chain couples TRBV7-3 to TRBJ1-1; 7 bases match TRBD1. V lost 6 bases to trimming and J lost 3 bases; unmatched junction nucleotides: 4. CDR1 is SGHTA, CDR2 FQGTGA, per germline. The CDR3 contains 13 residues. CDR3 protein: CASRRGRDTEAFF. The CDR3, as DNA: TGTGCCAGCAGGAGGGGGCGCGACACTGAAGCTTTCTTT.

CDR3 sequence: CASSSRQSATYEQYF. CDR3 nucleotide sequence: TGTGCCAGCAGTTCCAGACAGAGCGCTACCTACGAGCAGTACTTC. The chain couples TRBV27 to TRBJ2-7; D possibly corresponds to TRBD1 (5 bases). The CDR3 totals 15 residues. Germline CDR1 and CDR2: MNHEY and SMNVEV (reference sequence). V lost 4 bases and J lost 2, with 15 bases in between.

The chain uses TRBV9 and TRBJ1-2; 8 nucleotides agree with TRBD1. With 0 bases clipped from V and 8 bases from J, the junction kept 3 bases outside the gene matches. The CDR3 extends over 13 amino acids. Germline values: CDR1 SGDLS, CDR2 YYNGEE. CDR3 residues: CASSVERDRGYTF. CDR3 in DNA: TGTGCCAGCAGCGTAGAGCGGGACAGGGGCTACACCTTC.

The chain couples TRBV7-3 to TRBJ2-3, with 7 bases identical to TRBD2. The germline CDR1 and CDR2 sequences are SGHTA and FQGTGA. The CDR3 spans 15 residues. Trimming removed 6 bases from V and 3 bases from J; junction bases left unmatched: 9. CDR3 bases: TGTGCCAGCAGTAGATGGGGGGGAGCTACAGATACGCAGTATTTT. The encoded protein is CASSRWGGATDTQYF.

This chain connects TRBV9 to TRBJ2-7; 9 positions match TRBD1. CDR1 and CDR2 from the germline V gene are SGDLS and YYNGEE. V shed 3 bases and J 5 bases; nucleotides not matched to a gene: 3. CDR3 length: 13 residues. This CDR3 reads CASSAGTGNEQYF. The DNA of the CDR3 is TGTGCCAGCAGCGCCGGGACAGGGAACGAGCAGTACTTC. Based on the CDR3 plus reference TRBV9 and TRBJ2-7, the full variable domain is DSGVTQTPKHLITATGQRVTLRCSPRSGDLSVYWYQQSLDQGLQFLIQYYNGEERAKGNILERFSAQQFPDLHSELNLSSLELGDSALYFCASSAGTGNEQYFGPGTRLTVT.

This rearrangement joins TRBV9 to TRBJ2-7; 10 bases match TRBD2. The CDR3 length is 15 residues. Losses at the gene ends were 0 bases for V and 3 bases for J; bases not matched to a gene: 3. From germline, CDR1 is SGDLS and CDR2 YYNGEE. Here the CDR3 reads CASSVEASGSYEQYF. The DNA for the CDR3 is TGTGCCAGCAGCGTAGAGGCTAGCGGGAGCTACGAGCAGTACTTC.

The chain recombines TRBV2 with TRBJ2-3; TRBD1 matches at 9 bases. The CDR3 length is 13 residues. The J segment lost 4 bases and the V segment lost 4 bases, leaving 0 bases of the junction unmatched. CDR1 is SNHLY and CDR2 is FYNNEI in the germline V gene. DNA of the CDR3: TGTGCCAGCAGTGGGACAGGGGCAGATACGCAGTATTTT. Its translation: CASSGTGADTQYF.

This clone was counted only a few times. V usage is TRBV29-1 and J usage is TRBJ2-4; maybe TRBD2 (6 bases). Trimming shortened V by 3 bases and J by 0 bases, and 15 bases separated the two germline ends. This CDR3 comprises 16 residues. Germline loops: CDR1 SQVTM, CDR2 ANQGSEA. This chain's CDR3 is CSVEGGPRLAKNIQYF. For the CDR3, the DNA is TGCAGCGTTGAGGGGGGTCCCCGATTAGCCAAAAACATTCAGTACTTC.

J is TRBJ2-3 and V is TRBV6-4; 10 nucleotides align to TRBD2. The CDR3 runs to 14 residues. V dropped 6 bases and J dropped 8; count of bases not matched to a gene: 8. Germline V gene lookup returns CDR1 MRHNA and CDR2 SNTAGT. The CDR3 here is CASRASGSWGTQYF. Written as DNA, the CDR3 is TGTGCCAGCAGGGCTAGCGGGAGTTGGGGTACGCAGTATTTT.

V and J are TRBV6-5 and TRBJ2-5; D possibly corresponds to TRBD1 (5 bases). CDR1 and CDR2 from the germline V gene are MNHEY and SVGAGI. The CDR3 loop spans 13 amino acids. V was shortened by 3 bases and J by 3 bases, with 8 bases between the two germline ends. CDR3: CASSYLGEETQYF. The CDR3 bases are TGTGCCAGCAGTTATTTAGGGGAAGAGACCCAGTACTTC.